Following are 28 T cell receptor beta chains from one sample sequenced in a study of shared clonotypes between healthy human individuals (dated by TCRdb to 2020 to 2021). Library preparation used the immunoSEQ multiplex PCR assay. In its TCRdb copy, this immuneACCESS table keeps in-frame sequences only and misses some clones. Where compared with another copy, unresolved V genes explain less than half of these, and the others have no known cause. This sample gives about 600,000 clones in total; roughly 97% of them show up just once. The top ten hold approximately 0.057% of the sample. Sequenced input: naive CD4+ T cells sorted from blood. This specimen's cell subset or site label, interpreted: CD45RA+ positively selected. The receptors derive from a woman in her thirties in good health.

The chain links TRBV11-2 to TRBJ2-3, with D maybe TRBD1 (5 bases). The ends were cut back, 0 bases at V and 0 bases at J, with 7 bases in the middle. Germline CDR1 is SGHAT and CDR2 is FQNNGV. The CDR3 spans 15 residues. DNA of the CDR3: TGTGCCAGCAGCTTAGATGGGGCCAGCACAGATACGCAGTATTTT. This sequence encodes CASSLDGASTDTQYF.

This rearrangement joins TRBV23-1 to TRBJ1-2; D is possibly TRBD1 (6 bases). TRBV23-1 is an open reading frame whose function is uncertain. This CDR3 spans 16 amino acids. V was cut by 2 bases and J by 2 bases, with 15 bases left in between. Here the CDR3 reads CASSQPGTRVNYGYTF. The CDR3 DNA reads as TGCGCCAGCAGTCAACCCGGGACACGGGTAAACTATGGCTACACCTTC.

V is TRBV15 and J is TRBJ2-5; TRBD2 might be the D (5 bases). V shed 0 bases and J shed 0 bases, with 14 bases lying between them. CDR3 size: 17 residues. Germline V lookup: CDR1 LNHNV, CDR2 YYDKDF (reference sequence). The CDR3 DNA sequence: TGTGCCACCAGCAGAGATCTCCGGGATTGGTACCAAGAGACCCAGTACTTC. This gives the protein CATSRDLRDWYQETQYF. Full variable domain (remainder filled in from reference TRBV15 and TRBJ2-5): DAMVIQNPRYQVTQFGKPVTLSCSQTLNHNVMYWYQQKSSQAPKLLFHYYDKDFNNEADTPDNFQSRRPNTSFCFLDIRSPGLGDTAMYLCATSRDLRDWYQETQYFGPGTRLLVL.

The CDR3 loop reads CASSLRGSRYEQYF. In DNA form, the CDR3 reads TGTGCCAGCAGCTTAAGGGGTTCAAGGTACGAGCAGTACTTC. This chain joins TRBV11-1 and TRBJ2-7, with D possibly TRBD1 on 5 matching bases. CDR1 and CDR2 (germline): SGHAT, FQDESV (reference sequence). The germline V and J ends were trimmed by 2 bases and 4 bases, with 12 bases remaining between them. This CDR3 spans 14 amino acids.

This chain joins TRBV28 and TRBJ2-3, with D possibly TRBD2 on 6 matching bases. Germline assignment: CDR1 MDHEN and CDR2 SYDVKM. The V gene lost 8 bases and the J gene lost 0 bases, with 12 bases spanning the gap. The length of the CDR3 is 14 residues. The CDR3 spells CASGGLHSTDTQYF. CDR3 in DNA: TGTGCCAGCGGCGGACTACATAGCACAGATACGCAGTATTTT.

This chain uses TRBV5-5 with TRBJ1-4; no clear D. CDR1 and CDR2 (germline): SGHKS, YYEKEE (reference sequence). Deletions cut 7 bases from V and 4 bases from J, with 8 bases between. This CDR3 is built from 12 residues. The CDR3: CASSRLNEKLFF. The DNA of the CDR3 is TGTGCCAGCTCCCGGCTTAATGAAAAACTGTTTTTT.

A single count supports this clone. The V call is TRBV11-2, the J call TRBJ1-3; D gene uncertain. Germline V CDR1 and CDR2: SGHAT, FQNNGV. Trimming stripped 2 bases from V and 4 bases from J, with 6 bases between. This CDR3 is 13 amino acids long. The CDR3 is CASSLSLGNTIYF. The CDR3 DNA reads TGTGCCAGCAGCTTATCCCTAGGAAACACCATATATTTT.

This chain links TRBV28 with TRBJ1-1; TRBD1 might be the D (5 bases). Germline loops: CDR1 MDHEN, CDR2 SYDVKM. The V gene lost 4 bases and the J gene lost 1 base, with 10 bases spanning the gap. The CDR3 runs 14 residues. DNA of the CDR3: TGTGCCAGCAGTTCGACAGCGGGGAACACTGAAGCTTTCTTT. It specifies CASSSTAGNTEAFF. Full variable domain (missing parts from reference TRBV28 and TRBJ1-1): DVKVTQSSRYLVKRTGEKVFLECVQDMDHENMFWYRQDPGLGLRLIYFSYDVKMKEKGDIPEGYSVSREKKERFSLILESASTNQTSMYLCASSSTAGNTEAFFGQGTRLTVV.

The chain has TRBV30 and TRBJ2-1; TRBD1 matches 7 bases. The CDR3 runs 16 residues. Germline values: CDR1 GTSNPN, CDR2 SVGIG (reference sequence). V was clipped by 6 bases and J by 5 bases; unmatched bases: 16. For the CDR3, the DNA is TGTGCCTGTTCGGAGGCGATAGGGGGCCAAAACAATGAGCAGTTCTTC. As protein: CACSEAIGGQNNEQFF.

V is TRBV6-4 and J is TRBJ1-1; D is unresolved. V lost 7 bases, J lost 7 bases, and 13 bases lay in between. The CDR3 has 12 residues. Per the germline V gene, CDR1 is MRHNA and CDR2 is SNTAGT. Written as DNA, the CDR3 is TGTGCCAGCATAGATCGGGGAGGTGAAGCTTTCTTT. Translated: CASIDRGGEAFF.

The chain uses TRBV19 and TRBJ2-1; 8 bases are shared with TRBD1. V shed 4 bases and J 9 bases; nucleotides not matched to a gene: 5. CDR3 size: 13 residues. CDR1 and CDR2 from the germline V gene are LNHDA and SQIVND (reference sequence). CDR3 residues: CASSTTGAIEQFF. As DNA, the CDR3 is TGTGCCAGTAGTACGACAGGGGCTATTGAGCAGTTCTTC.

This chain connects TRBV27 to TRBJ1-1, with a possible D match to TRBD1 (6 bases). The CDR3 is 18 amino acids. With 9 bases removed from V and 1 base from J, the gap between germline ends came to 27 bases. From germline, CDR1 is MNHEY and CDR2 SMNVEV (reference sequence). Written as DNA, the CDR3 is TGTGCCAGACCTTACGGACAGAGCTATTCAAGGGCGAACACTGAAGCTTTCTTT. This translates into CARPYGQSYSRANTEAFF.

The rearrangement joins TRBV4-1 to TRBJ1-2; maybe TRBD1 (5 bases). V lost 3 bases, J lost 5 bases, and 28 bases lay in between. Germline CDR1 reads MGHRA; CDR2 reads YSYEKL. This CDR3 region has 19 residues. The CDR3 is CASSHTGPRVTPSNYGYTF. In DNA form, the CDR3 reads TGCGCCAGCAGCCACACGGGACCCAGGGTTACCCCAAGTAATTATGGCTACACCTTC.

The count of this clone is one. V gene TRBV6-5 combines with J gene TRBJ2-7; D may be TRBD1 or TRBD2 (5 bases each). V was trimmed by 4 bases and J by 4 bases, leaving 20 bases between them. This CDR3 has 16 amino acids. The germline V gene has CDR1 MNHEY and CDR2 SVGAGI. The DNA for the CDR3 is TGTGCCAGCAGTTTGGGACCGACGATTGGGGTTTACGAGCAGTACTTC. It is translated as CASSLGPTIGVYEQYF.

The chain links TRBV7-9 to TRBJ2-3; the D gene is possibly TRBD2 (6 bases). Trimming removed 2 bases at V and 4 bases at J, with 10 bases between. The CDR3 has 14 residues. Germline-derived CDR1 and CDR2 are SEHNR and FQNEAQ (reference sequence). This chain's CDR3 is CASSLSGDADTQYF. The CDR3 DNA reads as TGTGCCAGCAGCTTATCGGGGGATGCAGATACGCAGTATTTT.

This chain uses TRBV20-1 with TRBJ2-7; possible D gene TRBD2, 6 bases. CDR3 length equals 11 residues. Trimming took 2 bases from V and 8 from J, leaving 10 bases between them. Germline values: CDR1 DFQATT, CDR2 SNEGSKA (reference sequence). The CDR3, as DNA: TGCAGTGCTAGACCCGGGGGTCAGCAGTACTTC. This sequence encodes CSARPGGQQYF.

This chain connects TRBV6-6 to TRBJ2-7; unclear D gene. CDR3 length: 14 amino acids. V lost 6 bases to trimming and J lost 3 bases, with 15 bases between them. CDR1 and CDR2 (germline): MNHNY, SVGAGI (reference sequence). The CDR3: CASSRSQWGYEQYF. The DNA of the CDR3 is TGTGCCAGCAGCCGGAGTCAGTGGGGCTACGAGCAGTACTTC.

Of note for this clone: Other DNA sequences from this sample encode an identical CDR3 as well. The J gene is TRBJ1-1, the V gene TRBV30; D ambiguous. Trimming took off 0 bases at V and 1 base at J, with 6 bases between the two ends. The CDR3 runs to 13 residues. CDR1 GTSNPN and CDR2 SVGIG come from the germline V gene (reference sequence). The CDR3 spells CAWSVLRNTEAFF. The CDR3 DNA reads TGTGCCTGGAGTGTATTGCGGAACACTGAAGCTTTCTTT.

The chain carries TRBV28 and TRBJ1-1; D call uncertain. Germline CDR1 MDHEN, CDR2 SYDVKM. V was shortened by 7 bases and J by 11 bases, with 17 bases between the two germline ends. CDR3 size: 12 residues. This chain's CDR3 is CASNSPRGRAFF. As DNA, the CDR3 is TGTGCCAGCAATTCACCCCGGGGTCGGGCTTTCTTT. The variable domain in full, completed from reference TRBV28 and TRBJ1-1, reads DVKVTQSSRYLVKRTGEKVFLECVQDMDHENMFWYRQDPGLGLRLIYFSYDVKMKEKGDIPEGYSVSREKKERFSLILESASTNQTSMYLCASNSPRGRAFFGQGTRLTVV.

This chain uses TRBV5-1 with TRBJ2-4; D could derive from TRBD1 or TRBD2 (5 bases each). Germline V gene data show CDR1 as SGHRS and CDR2 as YFSETQ. This CDR3 contains 16 residues. Between the trimmed V and J ends, which lost 0 bases and 1 base, there was a span of 11 bases. The CDR3 loop reads CASSLEGRRAKNIQYF. For the CDR3, the DNA is TGCGCCAGCAGCTTGGAGGGACGCAGGGCCAAAAACATTCAGTACTTC.

CDR3 sequence reads: CASRGTVTNEQFF. In nucleotides, the CDR3 is TGTGCCAGCAGGGGGACTGTTACAAATGAGCAGTTCTTC. This rearrangement joins TRBV28 to TRBJ2-1; possibly TRBD2 for D (6 bases). The CDR3 has 13 amino acids. Germline V gene lookup returns CDR1 MDHEN and CDR2 SYDVKM. V shed 6 bases and J shed 7 bases, with 13 bases lying between them.

V and J are TRBV30 and TRBJ2-3; D is perhaps TRBD1 or TRBD2 (5 bases each). CDR3 length equals 15 residues. The germline V and J ends were trimmed by 0 bases and 1 base, with 11 bases remaining between them. From germline, CDR1 is GTSNPN and CDR2 SVGIG (reference sequence). The CDR3 here is CAWSVRGDRTDTQYF. Here the CDR3 DNA reads TGTGCCTGGAGTGTACGTGGGGACCGCACAGATACGCAGTATTTT.

The rearrangement uses TRBV4-1 and TRBJ1-1; 9 bases match TRBD1. This CDR3 region has 15 residues. V was pared by 0 bases and J by 8 bases, with 7 bases of the junction left unmatched. The germline V gene has CDR1 MGHRA and CDR2 YSYEKL. Here the CDR3 reads CASSQEDRGTREAFF. Written as DNA, the CDR3 is TGCGCCAGCAGCCAAGAAGACAGGGGGACTAGAGAAGCTTTCTTT.

V gene TRBV10-3 combines with J gene TRBJ2-6; 7 nucleotides line up with TRBD1. Germline V lookup: CDR1 ENHRY, CDR2 SYGVKD. The CDR3 totals 19 residues. V lost 6 bases, J lost 0 bases, and 14 bases stayed unmatched. The CDR3: CAIRIRWGQTNSGANVLTF. The CDR3, as DNA: TGTGCCATCAGAATAAGGTGGGGACAGACGAACTCTGGGGCCAACGTCCTGACTTTC.

CDR3 region: CASSHGLAAYEQYF. CDR3 nucleotide sequence: TGTGCCAGCAGCCACGGACTAGCTGCCTACGAGCAGTACTTC. V gene TRBV11-2 combines with J gene TRBJ2-7; 8 nucleotides match TRBD2. V was pared by 5 bases and J by 2 bases, with 5 bases of the junction left unmatched. CDR3 length equals 14 residues. Germline V gives CDR1 SGHAT, CDR2 FQNNGV.

V is TRBV9 and J is TRBJ2-7, with D possibly matching TRBD1 (5 bases). Germline CDR1 SGDLS, CDR2 YYNGEE. The CDR3 is 14 amino acids. V lost 0 bases, J lost 2 bases, and 9 bases lay in between. CDR3 bases: TGTGCCAGCAGCGTAGAGGGGCCCCCCTACGAGCAGTACTTC. This encodes CASSVEGPPYEQYF. The entire variable domain, with the rest obtained from reference TRBV9 and TRBJ2-7, is as follows: DSGVTQTPKHLITATGQRVTLRCSPRSGDLSVYWYQQSLDQGLQFLIQYYNGEERAKGNILERFSAQQFPDLHSELNLSSLELGDSALYFCASSVEGPPYEQYFGPGTRLTVT.

This clone is a singleton in its sample. The sample has other DNA sequences that encode this CDR3 too. This chain links TRBV19 with TRBJ1-2; the D is unclear. With 0 bases removed from V and 5 bases from J, the gap between germline ends came to 7 bases. Per the germline V gene, CDR1 is LNHDA and CDR2 is SQIVND (reference sequence). The CDR3 has 13 residues. For the CDR3, the DNA is TGTGCCAGTAGTATAGACGGGAGATATGGCTACACCTTC. Protein sequence: CASSIDGRYGYTF.

V gene TRBV9 combines with J gene TRBJ2-3; 7 bases are shared with TRBD2. The CDR3 covers 22 residues. The germline CDR1 and CDR2 sequences are SGDLS and YYNGEE. The V segment lost 3 bases and the J segment 0 bases; nucleotides outside the gene matches: 25. CDR3 amino acids: CASSASSTPGLADGPSTDTQYF. The CDR3 DNA follows: TGTGCCAGCAGCGCCAGTAGTACCCCGGGGCTAGCGGATGGACCTAGCACAGATACGCAGTATTTT.